This note documents a single T cell receptor (beta chain) sequence. The target antigen is unknown. Trimming cost V 4 bases and J 4 bases, with 15 bases left between them. This CDR3 contains 15 residues. CDR1 SGDLS and CDR2 YYNGEE come from the germline V gene. The sample is drawn from a study of lymphopenia after photon versus proton radiotherapy. Study-level points and caveats: Oligoclonal CD8+ Temra expansion after nadir drove photon patients' diversity drop. Under photons, naive T cells and diversity fell while effector/memory populations rose.

Here immunoSEQ multiplex PCR was the method, and the copy in TCRdb shows in-frame clones only, minus some. The table includes 15,000 to 20,000 clones, around 83% detected once. V is TRBV9 and J is TRBJ2-1, with D possibly being TRBD2 (5 bases). The clonotype comes from a man aged 65 to 85 with pancreatic cancer. Sample: peripheral blood, taken from a patient treated with proton-based radiotherapy. CDR3 in amino acids: CASSPEGMLYNEQFF. The CDR3 region has the DNA TGTGCCAGCAGCCCCGAGGGAATGCTTTACAATGAGCAGTTCTTC.